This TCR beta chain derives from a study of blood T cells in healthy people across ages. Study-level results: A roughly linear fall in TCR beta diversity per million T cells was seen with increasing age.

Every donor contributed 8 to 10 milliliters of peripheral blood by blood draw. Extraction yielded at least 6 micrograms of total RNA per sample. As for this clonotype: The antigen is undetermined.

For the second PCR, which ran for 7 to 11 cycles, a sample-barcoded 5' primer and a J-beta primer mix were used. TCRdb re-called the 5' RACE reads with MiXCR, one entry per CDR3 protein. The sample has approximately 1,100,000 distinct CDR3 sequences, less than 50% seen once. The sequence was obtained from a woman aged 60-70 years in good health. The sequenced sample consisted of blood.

CDR3 in DNA: TGTGCCATCAATAGCGGGATCGGAGAGACCCAGTACTTC. Amino acid sequence: CAINSGIGETQYF. V and J are TRBV10-3 and TRBJ2-5; 8 bases are shared with TRBD2. Germline CDR1 is ENHRY and CDR2 is SYGVKD. V lost 7 bases to trimming and J lost 4 bases; unmatched junction nucleotides: 5. This CDR3 is built from 13 residues.